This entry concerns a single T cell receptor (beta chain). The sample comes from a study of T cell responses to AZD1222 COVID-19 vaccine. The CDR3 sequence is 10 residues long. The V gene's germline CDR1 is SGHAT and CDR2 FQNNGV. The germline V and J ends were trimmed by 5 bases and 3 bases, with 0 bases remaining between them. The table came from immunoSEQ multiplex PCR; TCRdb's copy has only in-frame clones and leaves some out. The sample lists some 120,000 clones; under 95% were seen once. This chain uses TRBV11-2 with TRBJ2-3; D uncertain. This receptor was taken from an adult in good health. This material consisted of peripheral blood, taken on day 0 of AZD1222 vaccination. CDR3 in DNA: TGTGCCAGCAGCACAGATACGCAGTATTTT. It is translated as CASSTDTQYF.